This is a list of T cell receptor beta chains from one sample in a study of blood T cell repertoires in COVID-19. Generated by immunoSEQ multiplex PCR, the TCRdb table keeps only in-frame clones and is missing some. The sample lists around 290,000 clones, around nine tenths occurring once. The specimen was peripheral blood. These receptors were taken from a man aged 40-49 years with acute or convalescent COVID-19. The CDR3 runs from the conserved cysteine through the conserved F or W. The order of the fields is V gene, D gene, J gene, clone size, CDR3 protein, CDR3 DNA. D genes are given only for firm matches. Size is omitted from some rows. Given values are once, few, many or a class for expanded clones.

TRBV3-1/TRBV3-2	NA	TRBJ2-3	NA	CASSQVTGSTDTQYF	TGTGCCAGCAGCCAAGTGACGGGTAGCACAGATACGCAGTATTTT
TRBV7-2	NA	TRBJ2-2	NA	CASSLLAVQNTGELFF	TGTGCCAGCAGCTTACTCGCGGTCCAGAACACCGGGGAGCTGTTTTTT
TRBV6-5	NA	TRBJ1-1	NA	CAVTGKGPAFF	TGTGCCGTAACAGGGAAGGGCCCAGCTTTCTTT
TRBV18	NA	TRBJ2-1	NA	CASSPRLGGEQFF	TGTGCCAGCTCACCCCGCCTGGGGGGTGAGCAGTTCTTC
TRBV7-3	NA	TRBJ2-6	NA	CASSPGSGANVLTF	TGTGCCAGCAGCCCGGGCTCTGGGGCCAACGTCCTGACTTTC
TRBV18	TRBD1	TRBJ1-2	NA	CASSPPQGTGGHGYTF	TGTGCCAGCTCACCACCTCAAGGGACAGGGGGGCATGGCTACACCTTC
TRBV24-1	TRBD1	TRBJ1-2	NA	CATSDSRTGHGYTF	TGTGCCACCAGTGATTCCCGGACAGGGCATGGCTACACCTTC
TRBV11-2	TRBD1	TRBJ2-7	NA	CASSLTGVGEQYF	TGTGCCAGCAGCTTGACAGGGGTTGGGGAGCAGTACTTC
TRBV19	NA	TRBJ1-5	NA	CARKQGGFLSNQPQHF	TGTGCCCGGAAACAGGGTGGGTTTCTTAGCAATCAGCCCCAGCATTTT
TRBV19	TRBD2	TRBJ2-3	NA	CASSIQTSGGLDTQYF	TGTGCCAGTAGTATTCAAACTAGCGGGGGGCTTGATACGCAGTATTTT
TRBV29-1	TRBD1	TRBJ1-2	NA	CSVDTGGGYTF	TGCAGCGTCGATACAGGGGGCGGCTACACCTTC
TRBV23-1	TRBD1	TRBJ2-7	NA	CASSQRETGASYEQYF	TGCGCCAGCAGTCAACGGGAGACAGGGGCCTCCTACGAGCAGTACTTC
TRBV11-2	TRBD1	TRBJ1-4	NA	CASSLVGTGPTNEKLFF	TGTGCCAGCAGCTTAGTGGGGACAGGGCCAACTAATGAAAAACTGTTTTTT
TRBV30	TRBD1	TRBJ1-4	NA	CAWTGDRGHEKLFF	TGTGCCTGGACCGGAGACAGGGGTCATGAAAAACTGTTTTTT
TRBV5-4	TRBD1	TRBJ2-2	NA	CASSSQGAGGELFF	TGTGCCAGCAGCTCACAGGGGGCAGGCGGGGAGCTGTTTTTT
TRBV5-1	TRBD1	TRBJ1-2	NA	CASSLNRGGNYGYTF	TGCGCCAGCAGCCTGAACAGGGGCGGGAACTATGGCTACACCTTC
TRBV2	TRBD1	TRBJ2-2	few	CASSPGQITGELFF	TGTGCCAGCAGTCCGGGACAGATCACCGGGGAGCTGTTTTTT
TRBV3-1/TRBV3-2	TRBD1	TRBJ2-7	NA	CASSQLGQGDEQYF	TGTGCCAGCAGCCAACTCGGACAGGGGGACGAGCAGTACTTC
TRBV19	TRBD2	TRBJ2-2	NA	CASSRGLAGGQDTGELFF	TGTGCCAGTAGTAGGGGACTAGCGGGGGGCCAGGACACCGGGGAGCTGTTTTTT
TRBV5-1	NA	TRBJ2-1	NA	CASSLDQGIWNEQFF	TGCGCCAGCAGCTTGGATCAGGGGATTTGGAATGAGCAGTTCTTC